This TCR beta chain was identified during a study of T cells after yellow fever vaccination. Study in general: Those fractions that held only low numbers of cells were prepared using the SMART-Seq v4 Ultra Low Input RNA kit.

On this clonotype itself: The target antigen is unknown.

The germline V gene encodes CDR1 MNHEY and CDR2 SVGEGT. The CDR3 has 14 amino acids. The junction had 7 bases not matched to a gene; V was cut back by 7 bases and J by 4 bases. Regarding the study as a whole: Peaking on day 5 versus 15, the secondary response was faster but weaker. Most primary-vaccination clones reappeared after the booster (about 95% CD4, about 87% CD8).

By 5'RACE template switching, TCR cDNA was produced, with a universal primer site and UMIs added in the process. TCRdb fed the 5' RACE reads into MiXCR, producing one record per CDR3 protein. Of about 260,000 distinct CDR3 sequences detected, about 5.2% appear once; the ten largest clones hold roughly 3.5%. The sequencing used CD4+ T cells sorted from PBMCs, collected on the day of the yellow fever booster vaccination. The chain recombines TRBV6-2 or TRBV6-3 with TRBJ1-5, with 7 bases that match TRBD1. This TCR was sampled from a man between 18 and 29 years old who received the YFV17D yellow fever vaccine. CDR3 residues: CASTETGTNQPQHF. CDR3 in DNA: TGTGCCAGCACCGAGACAGGGACTAATCAGCCCCAGCATTTT.